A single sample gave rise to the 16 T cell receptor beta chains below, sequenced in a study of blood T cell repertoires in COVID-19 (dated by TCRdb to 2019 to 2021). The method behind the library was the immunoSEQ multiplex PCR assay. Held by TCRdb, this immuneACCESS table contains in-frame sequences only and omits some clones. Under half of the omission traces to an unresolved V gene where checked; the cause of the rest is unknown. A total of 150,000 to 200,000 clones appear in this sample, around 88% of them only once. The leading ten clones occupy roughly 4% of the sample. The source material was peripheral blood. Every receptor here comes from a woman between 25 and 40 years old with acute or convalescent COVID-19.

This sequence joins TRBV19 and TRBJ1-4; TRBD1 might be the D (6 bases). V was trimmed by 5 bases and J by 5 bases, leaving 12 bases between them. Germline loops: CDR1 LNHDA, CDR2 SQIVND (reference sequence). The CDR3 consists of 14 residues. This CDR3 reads CASSPQGWNEKLFF. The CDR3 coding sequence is TGTGCCAGTAGTCCACAGGGTTGGAATGAAAAACTGTTTTTT.

The CDR3 here is CASSTTSGSYNEQFF. CDR3 bases: TGTGCCAGTAGTACGACTAGCGGGAGCTACAATGAGCAGTTCTTC. The rearrangement uses TRBV19 and TRBJ2-1, with 12 bases matching TRBD2. The CDR3 consists of 15 residues. Germline loops: CDR1 LNHDA, CDR2 SQIVND (reference sequence). J lost 3 bases, V lost 4 bases, and 1 base had no gene match.

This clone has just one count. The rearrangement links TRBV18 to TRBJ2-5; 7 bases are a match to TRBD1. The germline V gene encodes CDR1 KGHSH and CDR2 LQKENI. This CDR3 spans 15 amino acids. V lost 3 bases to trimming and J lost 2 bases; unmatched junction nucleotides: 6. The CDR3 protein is CASSPPGQRQETQYF. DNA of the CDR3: TGTGCCAGCTCACCTCCGGGACAGCGGCAAGAGACCCAGTACTTC.

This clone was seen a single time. The CDR3 bases are TGTGCCAGCAGCGGGTGGGGAGAGCGGGAGAGTGAGCAGTTCTTC. This codes for CASSGWGERESEQFF. The chain couples TRBV5-8 to TRBJ2-1; the match to TRBD2 covers 8 bases. With 4 bases clipped from V and 9 bases from J, the junction kept 12 bases outside the gene matches. The CDR3 length is 15 residues. Germline lookup yields CDR1 SGHTS and CDR2 YDEGEE.

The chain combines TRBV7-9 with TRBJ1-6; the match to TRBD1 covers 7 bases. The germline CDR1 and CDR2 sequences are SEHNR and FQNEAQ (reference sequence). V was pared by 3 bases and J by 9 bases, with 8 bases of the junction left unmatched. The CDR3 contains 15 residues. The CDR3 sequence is CASSLTGYAGSPLHF. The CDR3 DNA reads TGTGCCAGCAGCTTGACAGGGTATGCTGGTTCACCCCTCCACTTT.

The chain's CDR3 is CASSLEAGQPQHF. The CDR3 region has the DNA TGTGCCAGCAGCTTAGAAGCGGGTCAGCCCCAGCATTTT. The rearrangement joins TRBV11-2 to TRBJ1-5; no clear D gene. Germline CDR1 SGHAT, CDR2 FQNNGV. Deletions cut 0 bases from V and 6 bases from J, with 6 bases between. The CDR3 sequence is 13 residues long.

Here the CDR3 reads CASSSPGQGNSPLHF. DNA of the CDR3: TGTGCCAGCAGTTCACCGGGACAGGGGAATTCACCCCTCCACTTT. V and J are TRBV28 and TRBJ1-6; 10 nucleotides line up with TRBD1. V lost 4 bases and J lost 7; bases outside the gene matches: 4. CDR1 and CDR2 from the germline V gene are MDHEN and SYDVKM. CDR3 size: 15 residues.

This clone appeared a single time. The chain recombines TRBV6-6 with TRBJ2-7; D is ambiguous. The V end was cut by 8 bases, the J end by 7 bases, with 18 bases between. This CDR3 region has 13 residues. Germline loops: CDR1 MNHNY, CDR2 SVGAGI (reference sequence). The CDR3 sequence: CASHPREVREQYF. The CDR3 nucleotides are TGTGCCAGCCATCCTAGAGAAGTGCGTGAGCAGTACTTC.

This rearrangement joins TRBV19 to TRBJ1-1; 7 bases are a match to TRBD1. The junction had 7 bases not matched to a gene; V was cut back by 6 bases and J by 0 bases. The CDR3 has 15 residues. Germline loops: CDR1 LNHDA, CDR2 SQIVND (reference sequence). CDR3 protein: CASRRGHPMNTEAFF. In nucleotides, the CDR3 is TGTGCCAGTAGAAGGGGGCACCCCATGAACACTGAAGCTTTCTTT.

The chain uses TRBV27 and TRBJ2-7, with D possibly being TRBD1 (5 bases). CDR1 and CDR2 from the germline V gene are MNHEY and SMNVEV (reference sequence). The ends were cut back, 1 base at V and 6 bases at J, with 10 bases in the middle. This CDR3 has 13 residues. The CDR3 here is CASSLFQGSEQYF. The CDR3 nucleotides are TGTGCCAGCAGTTTATTTCAGGGAAGCGAGCAGTACTTC.

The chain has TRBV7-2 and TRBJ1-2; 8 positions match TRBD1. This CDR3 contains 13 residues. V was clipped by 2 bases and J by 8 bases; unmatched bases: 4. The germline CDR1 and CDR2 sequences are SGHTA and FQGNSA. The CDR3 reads CASSLNRGDGYTF. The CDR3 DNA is TGTGCCAGCAGCTTAAACAGGGGGGACGGCTACACCTTC. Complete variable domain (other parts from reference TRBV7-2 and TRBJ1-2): GAGVSQSPSNKVTEKGKDVELRCDPISGHTALYWYRQSLGQGLEFLIYFQGNSAPDKSGLPSDRFSAERTGGSVSTLTIQRTQQEDSAVYLCASSLNRGDGYTFGSGTRLTVV.

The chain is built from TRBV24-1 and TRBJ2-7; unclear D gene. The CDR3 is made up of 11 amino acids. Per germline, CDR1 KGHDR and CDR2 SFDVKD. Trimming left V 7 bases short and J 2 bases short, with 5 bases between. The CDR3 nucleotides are TGTGCCACCAGCGGAGCCTACGAGCAGTACTTC. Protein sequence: CATSGAYEQYF.

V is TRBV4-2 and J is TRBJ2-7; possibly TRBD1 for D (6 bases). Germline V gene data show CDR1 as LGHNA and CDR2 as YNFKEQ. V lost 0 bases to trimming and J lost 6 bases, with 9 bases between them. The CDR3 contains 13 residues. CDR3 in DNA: TGTGCCAGCAGCCAAGAGGGCAGGGGCGAGCAGTACTTC. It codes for CASSQEGRGEQYF.

CDR3 bases: TGTGCCACCAGTGAGGGGACAGGGGGGTTTGGAGATACGCAGTATTTT. This gives the protein CATSEGTGGFGDTQYF. The chain uses TRBV24-1 and TRBJ2-3; TRBD1 aligns across 11 bases. The junction had 7 bases not matched to a gene; V was cut back by 4 bases and J by 5 bases. This CDR3 is 16 amino acids long. Germline V gene lookup returns CDR1 KGHDR and CDR2 SFDVKD.

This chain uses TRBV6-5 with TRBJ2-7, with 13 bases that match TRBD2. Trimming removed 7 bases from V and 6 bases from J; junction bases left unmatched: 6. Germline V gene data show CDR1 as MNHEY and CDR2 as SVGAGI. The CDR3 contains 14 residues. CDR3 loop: CASKGLAGKSEQYF. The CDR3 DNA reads TGTGCCAGCAAGGGACTAGCGGGAAAGAGCGAGCAGTACTTC.

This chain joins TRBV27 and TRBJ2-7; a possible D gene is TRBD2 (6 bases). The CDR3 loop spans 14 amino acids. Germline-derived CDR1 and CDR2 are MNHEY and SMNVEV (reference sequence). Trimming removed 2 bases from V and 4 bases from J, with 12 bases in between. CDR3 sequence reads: CASSLRGEGYEQYF. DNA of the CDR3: TGTGCCAGCAGTTTACGCGGGGAAGGTTACGAGCAGTACTTC.